The clone carrying this TCR beta chain was counted ten times or more. What it binds is not known. The data are from a study of tumor-infiltrating lymphocytes in primary liver carcinoma. Study-wide background: Tumors were staged T1-T3 N0M0 and measured about 4.2 to 10 cm across. Findings and caveats of the study: All five tumor regions shared only about 7-25% of top clones.

Reverse transcription of roughly 470 ng total RNA with a constant-region primer produced TCR beta cDNA. Slightly modified ARM-PCR, run as three nested multiplex PCR rounds, produced the TCR beta libraries. The first two PCR rounds, nine to ten cycles each, used TRBV1-TRBV30 forward primers and a C-beta reverse primer. In TCRdb, the multiplex PCR reads were re-called with MiXCR into one record per CDR3 protein. The data show about 99,000 distinct CDR3 sequences, more than 65% seen once. From about 19-30 mg of unsorted bulk tissue, DNA and RNA were co-extracted together. In germline, CDR1 is SEHNR, CDR2 FQNEAQ (reference sequence). Trimming took 5 bases from V and 7 from J; bases not matched to a gene: 16. The CDR3 runs 18 residues.

The material sequenced was liver tumor tissue from sampling region 5. The subset was: tumor region T5, tumor centre. This rearrangement joins TRBV7-9 to TRBJ2-1, with 11 bases lining up with TRBD2. This TCR was sampled from a woman aged 55-69 years with primary liver carcinoma and hepatitis B virus infection. The CDR3 reads CASSPNPLAGGPRNEQFF. The CDR3 bases are TGTGCCAGCAGCCCCAACCCTTTAGCGGGAGGGCCTCGGAATGAGCAGTTCTTC.